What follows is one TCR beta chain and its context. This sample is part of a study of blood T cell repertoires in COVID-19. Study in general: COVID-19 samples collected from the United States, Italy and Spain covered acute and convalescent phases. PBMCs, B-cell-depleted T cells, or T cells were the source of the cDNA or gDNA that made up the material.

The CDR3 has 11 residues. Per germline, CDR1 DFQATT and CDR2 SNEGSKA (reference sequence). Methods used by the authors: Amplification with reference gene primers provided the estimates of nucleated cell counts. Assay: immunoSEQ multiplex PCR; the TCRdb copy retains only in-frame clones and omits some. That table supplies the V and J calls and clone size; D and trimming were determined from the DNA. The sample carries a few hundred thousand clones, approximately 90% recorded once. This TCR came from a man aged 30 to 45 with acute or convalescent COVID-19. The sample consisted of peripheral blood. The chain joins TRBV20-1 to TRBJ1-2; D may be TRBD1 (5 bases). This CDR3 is CNLAGRNGYTF. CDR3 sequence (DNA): TGCAATCTCGCAGGGAGGAATGGCTACACCTTC.